These T cell receptor beta chains were read from a single sample in a study of neurological immune-mediated disorders. TCRdb re-derived calls from the 5' RACE reads in MiXCR, one entry per CDR3 protein. The table includes about 76,000 distinct CDR3 sequences, more than 15% detected once. Sequencing used PBMCs. Every receptor here comes from a woman between 40 and 55 years old in good health. CDR3s include the opening cysteine and the closing phenylalanine or tryptophan. D genes are given only for firm matches. Some rows have no size entry. The others give once, few or many, or a class for an expanded clone.

TRBJ1-5 . TRBV20-1 many CSATGPLKPQHF TGCAGTGCGACGGGACCCTTGAAGCCCCAGCATTTT
TRBJ2-3 TRBD2 TRBV6-2/TRBV6-3 many CASSPAAGTSGGDTQYF TGTGCCAGCAGTCCGGCGGCGGGGACTAGCGGGGGTGATACGCAGTATTTT
TRBJ2-5 TRBD1 TRBV6-1 many CASNDRAVAETQYF TGTGCCAGCAACGACAGGGCTGTGGCAGAGACCCAGTACTTC
TRBJ2-5 TRBD1 TRBV5-1 . CASALGQGRETQYF TGCGCCAGCGCCCTGGGACAGGGAAGGGAGACCCAGTACTTC
TRBJ2-6 . TRBV6-2/TRBV6-3 many CASSYGSGANVLTF TGTGCCAGCAGTTATGGCTCTGGGGCCAACGTCCTGACTTTC
TRBJ1-2 . TRBV6-1 . CASSEREGDGYTF TGTGCCAGCAGTGAACGGGAAGGCGATGGCTACACCTTC
TRBJ2-7 . TRBV7-2 many CASSLEGGGYEQYF TGTGCCAGCAGCTTAGAGGGGGGTGGGTACGAGCAGTACTTC
TRBJ1-6 . TRBV7-2 many CASSPRGRTSPLHF TGTGCCAGCAGCCCCCGAGGGCGGACTTCACCCCTCCACTTT
TRBJ2-7 . TRBV4-3 many CASSQGSGTSVYEQYF TGCGCCAGCAGCCAAGGCTCGGGTACTTCTGTCTACGAGCAGTACTTC
TRBJ1-1 . TRBV20-1 many CSARESGGFTEAFF TGCAGTGCTAGAGAATCGGGGGGCTTCACTGAAGCTTTCTTT
TRBJ1-1 . TRBV18 . CASSPRPETEAFF TGTGCCAGCTCACCACGGCCCGAGACTGAAGCTTTCTTT
TRBJ1-1 . TRBV20-1 few CSARDQGANTEAFF TGCAGTGCTAGAGATCAAGGGGCGAACACTGAAGCTTTCTTT
TRBJ1-1 . TRBV18 . CASSTTGGNTEAFF TGTGCCAGCTCAACGACAGGAGGGAACACTGAAGCTTTCTTT
TRBJ1-6 . TRBV6-5 many CASSYREAVSPLHF TGTGCCAGCAGTTACAGGGAGGCCGTTTCACCCCTCCACTTT
TRBJ1-5 . TRBV12-3/TRBV12-4 many CASSLGRGQPQHF TGTGCCAGCAGTTTAGGTCGGGGTCAGCCCCAGCATTTT
TRBJ2-1 . TRBV10-3 many CAIRAQGNEQFF TGTGCCATCAGAGCACAGGGCAATGAGCAGTTCTTC
TRBJ1-4 TRBD1 TRBV27 . CASSRPGGDEKLFF TGTGCCAGCAGTAGGCCAGGGGGGGATGAAAAACTGTTTTTT
TRBJ1-4 TRBD1 TRBV6-1 many CASSEVRGQGDEKLFF TGTGCCAGCAGTGAAGTTAGGGGACAGGGCGATGAAAAACTGTTTTTT
TRBJ1-5 . TRBV18 many CASSRSGGGQPQHF TGTGCCAGCTCACGGTCCGGGGGCGGGCAGCCCCAGCATTTT
TRBJ2-5 . TRBV7-2 . CASSLAGGRGGQETQYF TGTGCCAGCAGCTTAGCGGGGGGGCGGGGTGGACAAGAGACCCAGTACTTC
TRBJ2-3 TRBD2 TRBV7-6 many CASSLAGWTSGSLGTDTQYF TGTGCCAGCAGCTTAGCGGGTTGGACTAGCGGGAGCCTGGGCACAGATACGCAGTATTTT
TRBJ2-5 TRBD2 TRBV28 many CASSIAGGTIVSQYF TGTGCCAGCAGTATAGCGGGGGGTACCATAGTTTCCCAGTACTTC